The TCR beta chain under discussion was sequenced for a study of cytomegalovirus exposure and HLA in healthy donors. Study background: A prior analysis found around 110 million unique TCR beta sequences from 150 million to 200 million T cells. Study results and caveats: What TCR beta sequences reportedly achieved was accurate prediction of HLA-A and HLA-B alleles in most subjects. Presence/absence analysis assumed near-uniform sequencing depth across donors.

Remarks on this clone: Its antigen is currently unknown.

Germline V gene sequence: CDR1 SGHRS, CDR2 YFSETQ. V was clipped by 2 bases and J by 1 base, with 12 bases between them. This CDR3 has 15 residues. The primer mix had 60 Vbeta and 13 Jbeta primers. Original methodology: The count from a later analysis was 60 million to 85 million unique TCR beta chains, roughly 11 million of them shared. Only in-frame clones appear in the TCRdb table, and some are missing; sequencing was by immunoSEQ multiplex PCR. The DNA gave D and trimming, while V, J and clone size come from that table. This table holds about 190,000 clones, about 80% found once. The chain has TRBV5-1 and TRBJ2-5, with D tentatively TRBD2 (6 bases). This clonotype was obtained from a woman between 18 and 29 years old in good health and CMV-seropositive. Sequencing was done on a sample of PBMCs. The chain's CDR3 is CASSLNGGTQETQYF. The CDR3 nucleotides read TGCGCCAGCAGCTTAAACGGGGGTACCCAAGAGACCCAGTACTTC.